The 7 T cell receptor beta chains reported below all come from one sample, sequenced in a study of response to subunit inactivated influenza vaccine. Using its own MiXCR run on the RT-PCR reads, TCRdb lists one record per CDR3 protein. Of 450,000 to 600,000 distinct CDR3 sequences listed, more than 7% were seen once; the top ten hold about an eighth. Sequencing was performed on PBMCs from blood, taken about 23 months after vaccination. These receptors originate from a man in his fifties or sixties who received an inactivated influenza vaccine.

This clonotype was recorded a few times. The chain has TRBV20-1 and TRBJ1-5; 11 bases align to TRBD1. This CDR3 has 16 amino acids. Germline lookup yields CDR1 DFQATT and CDR2 SNEGSKA (reference sequence). Trimming cost V 3 bases and J 1 base; bases outside gene matches: 5. The CDR3 nucleotides read TGCAGTGCTAGGCCCGGGACAGGGGGGAGCAATCAGCCCCAGCATTTT. It encodes CSARPGTGGSNQPQHF.

This clonotype has just a few counts. The chain couples TRBV2 to TRBJ1-6; the D gene is possibly TRBD1 (5 bases). This CDR3 has 16 amino acids. CDR1 is SNHLY, CDR2 FYNNEI, per germline. V was shortened by 6 bases and J by 3 bases, with 15 bases between the two germline ends. CDR3 amino acids: CASSATGFLYNSPLHF. CDR3 DNA: TGTGCCAGCAGCGCTACAGGTTTCCTCTATAATTCACCCCTCCACTTT.

This clonotype was detected a few times. V gene TRBV7-8 combines with J gene TRBJ1-1; 9 bases match TRBD1. The CDR3 contains 14 residues. V dropped 1 base and J dropped 5; count of bases not matched to a gene: 2. CDR1 SGHVS and CDR2 FQNEAQ come from the germline V gene. For the CDR3, the DNA is TGTGCCAGCAGCTTAGGGGACAGGGTTACTGAAGCTTTCTTT. Translation gives CASSLGDRVTEAFF. The full variable domain, rest sourced from reference TRBV7-8 and TRBJ1-1, is GAGVSQSPRYKVAKRGQDVALRCDPISGHVSLFWYQQALGQGPEFLTYFQNEAQLDKSGLPSDRFFAERPEGSVSTLKIQRTQQEDSAVYLCASSLGDRVTEAFFGQGTRLTVV.

This clonotype showed up just a few times. The chain employs TRBV28 and TRBJ2-7; D gene uncertain. The CDR3 length is 13 residues. From germline, CDR1 is MDHEN and CDR2 SYDVKM. The germline V and J ends were trimmed by 6 bases and 2 bases, with 11 bases remaining between them. CDR3 sequence reads: CASRALRTYEQYF. The CDR3 bases are TGTGCCAGCAGGGCTTTGCGTACCTACGAGCAGTACTTC.

This chain uses TRBV20-1 with TRBJ2-2, with 14 nucleotides matching TRBD2. With 6 bases clipped from V and 6 bases from J, the junction kept 6 bases outside the gene matches. CDR3 length: 15 residues. The V gene's germline CDR1 is DFQATT and CDR2 SNEGSKA (reference sequence). DNA of the CDR3: TGCAGTGCAGAGACTAGCGGGGGGGCCTCCGGGGAGCTGTTTTTT. It translates to CSAETSGGASGELFF.

Details on this clonotype: A much bigger clone sits one base away, suggesting this may be a read error. V gene TRBV4-2 combines with J gene TRBJ2-1, with TRBD1 matching 7 bases. Looked up from germline, CDR1 is LGHNA and CDR2 is YNFKEQ. The CDR3 spans 15 residues. The CDR3 sequence: CTSSHRDREYNEQFF. CDR3 DNA: TGTACCAGCAGTCACCGGGACAGAGAATACAATGAGCAGTTCTTC.

The chain is built from TRBV5-1 and TRBJ1-6; D unclear. Trimming shortened V by 0 bases and J by 5 bases, and 9 bases separated the two germline ends. The CDR3 extends over 15 amino acids. Germline loops: CDR1 SGHRS, CDR2 YFSETQ. In DNA form, the CDR3 reads TGCGCCAGCAGCTTGGACCCGGGGAATAATTCACCCCTCCACTTT. Protein: CASSLDPGNNSPLHF.